This T cell receptor beta chain was recovered during a study of OX40 agonist ivuxolimab in advanced cancers. Overall study context: Cohort: roughly 79% men, mean age 60, aged roughly 20 to 79.

In the case of this clone: Its antigen is still unknown.

The CDR3 is 13 amino acids. The V gene end was trimmed by 11 bases and the J gene end by 1 base; junction bases not matched to a gene: 7. Germline V lookup: CDR1 SSHAT, CDR2 FNYEAQ (reference sequence). Clones were read by immunoSEQ multiplex PCR, and TCRdb kept only the in-frame ones, dropping some. The sample lists some 50,000 clones, about 89% occurring once. Study-wide results and limits: Average numbers of expanded clones were greater in CD8+ T cells than in CD4+. The expanded peripheral T cells' antigen specificity was not determined.

V gene TRBV7-7 combines with J gene TRBJ1-1; 7 nucleotides align to TRBD1. The receptor was isolated from an adult with an advanced solid tumor such as melanoma, head and neck, liver or kidney cancer. The material sequenced was CD4+ or CD8+ T cells sorted from blood, taken in a trial of the OX40 agonist ivuxolimab. The CDR3 DNA follows: TGTGCCGTATGGGACAGAAAGAACACTGAAGCTTTCTTT. Amino acids: CAVWDRKNTEAFF.